The rows below give T cell receptor beta chains drawn from one sample of a study of cytomegalovirus exposure and HLA in healthy donors. Assay: immunoSEQ multiplex PCR; the TCRdb copy retains only in-frame clones and omits some. This repertoire shows roughly 200,000 clones, roughly 85% found once; its top ten account for 4% to 4.5%. Sequencing input: PBMCs. Receptor source: a woman between 25 and 40 years old in good health and CMV-seropositive. CDR3s include the opening cysteine and the closing phenylalanine or tryptophan. The D gene is left open where the match is weak. Only some rows state a clone size, as once, few, many or a class for expanded clones.

TRBD1	TRBV19	-	TRBJ1-5	CASSITGVGNQPQHF	TGTGCCAGTAGTATAACAGGGGTTGGAAATCAGCCCCAGCATTTT
-	TRBV5-1	-	TRBJ2-7	CASTLSSSQGVRGGEGPHEQYF	TGCGCCAGCACCTTAAGCTCCTCACAGGGCGTTCGGGGCGGGGAGGGCCCGCACGAGCAGTACTTC
-	TRBV5-6	-	TRBJ1-1	CASSRDFKPSEAFF	TGTGCCAGCAGTCGGGACTTTAAACCCTCTGAAGCTTTCTTT
TRBD2	TRBV27	-	TRBJ2-1	CASSPRSGDPYNEQFF	TGTGCCAGCAGCCCTAGGAGCGGGGACCCCTACAATGAGCAGTTCTTC
-	TRBV19	-	TRBJ1-1	CASSISGGGHTEAFF	TGTGCCAGTAGTATCTCCGGCGGGGGGCACACTGAAGCTTTCTTT
-	TRBV2	-	TRBJ2-3	CASPTEEGPDTDTQYF	TGTGCCAGCCCCACAGAGGAGGGGCCGGACACAGATACGCAGTATTTT
TRBD2	TRBV7-7	-	TRBJ2-5	CASSPRLAGEETQYF	TGTGCCAGCAGCCCCCGACTAGCGGGAGAAGAGACCCAGTACTTC
-	TRBV7-8	-	TRBJ2-5	CASSPAGGVVETQYF	TGTGCCAGCAGCCCCGCCGGCGGGGTTGTAGAGACCCAGTACTTC
TRBD2	TRBV9	-	TRBJ2-1	CASSVLAGGTYNEQFF	TGTGCCAGCAGCGTACTAGCGGGAGGGACCTACAATGAGCAGTTCTTC
TRBD1	TRBV6-6	-	TRBJ1-5	CASSYEGARNQPQHF	TGTGCCAGCAGTTACGAGGGGGCGCGGAATCAGCCCCAGCATTTT
-	TRBV4-3	-	TRBJ2-5	CASSQDWGQRQETQYF	TGCGCCAGCAGCCAAGATTGGGGGCAGCGTCAAGAGACCCAGTACTTC
TRBD2	TRBV7-9	-	TRBJ2-1	CASSGSSGDNEQFF	TGTGCCAGCAGCGGGTCTAGCGGGGACAATGAGCAGTTCTTC
-	TRBV5-1	-	TRBJ2-2	CASSLRGRGNTGELFF	TGCGCCAGCAGCTTGAGAGGGCGGGGGAACACCGGGGAGCTGTTTTTT
-	TRBV7-9	-	TRBJ1-3	CASSLGSRGGNTIYF	TGTGCCAGCAGCTTAGGGTCCAGGGGTGGAAACACCATATATTTT
-	TRBV5-6	once	TRBJ1-2	CASSPDRIYGYTF	TGTGCCAGCAGCCCGGACAGAATTTATGGCTACACCTTC
-	TRBV25-1	-	TRBJ1-1	CASGPRAAFF	TGTGCCAGCGGCCCCCGAGCGGCTTTCTTT
TRBD2	TRBV2	few	TRBJ2-2	CASSPIGLAELTGELFF	TGTGCCAGCAGCCCCATCGGGCTAGCGGAACTCACCGGGGAGCTGTTTTTT
-	TRBV7-2	-	TRBJ1-4	CASSFTGLNEKLFF	TGTGCCAGCAGCTTTACAGGCCTCAATGAAAAACTGTTTTTT
TRBD2	TRBV5-4	-	TRBJ2-3	CASSPPSGGSSGTQYF	TGTGCCAGCAGCCCCCCTAGCGGGGGTTCGAGCGGTACGCAGTATTTT
-	TRBV11-3	once	TRBJ2-3	CASSSRVSPDTQYF	TGTGCCAGCAGCAGCCGGGTAAGCCCAGATACGCAGTATTTT
-	TRBV4-2	-	TRBJ1-6	CASSPQGIQNSPLHF	TGTGCCAGCAGCCCTCAGGGAATTCAAAATTCACCCCTCCACTTT
-	TRBV5-4	-	TRBJ2-5	CASSLGGPETQYF	TGTGCCAGCAGCTTGGGGGGCCCGGAGACCCAGTACTTC
-	TRBV7-2	-	TRBJ1-5	CASSYILGAGSSNQPQHF	TGTGCCAGCAGCTATATTCTTGGTGCAGGATCTAGCAATCAGCCCCAGCATTTT
-	TRBV7-2	-	TRBJ2-5	CASSPHGGQETQYF	TGTGCCAGCAGCCCCCATGGGGGGCAAGAGACCCAGTACTTC
TRBD1	TRBV7-9	-	TRBJ2-5	CASSVTGRRETQYF	TGTGCCAGCAGCGTGACAGGGAGACGAGAGACCCAGTACTTC
-	TRBV19	-	TRBJ2-1	CASSIAAGTGYNEQFF	TGTGCCAGTAGTATAGCCGCGGGCACGGGATACAATGAGCAGTTCTTC
-	TRBV27	-	TRBJ1-4	CASRSSGEKLFF	TGTGCCAGCCGGTCGTCCGGTGAAAAACTGTTTTTT
TRBD2	TRBV5-1	-	TRBJ2-7	CASSLASGGWEQYF	TGCGCCAGCAGCTTGGCTAGCGGGGGTTGGGAGCAGTACTTC
TRBD1	TRBV29-1	-	TRBJ2-3	CSVEEATGGSDTQYF	TGCAGCGTTGAAGAGGCTACAGGGGGTTCAGATACGCAGTATTTT
TRBD1	TRBV5-6	once	TRBJ1-2	CASSGQTNRGGYGYTF	TGTGCCAGCAGCGGTCAAACCAACAGGGGCGGCTATGGCTACACCTTC
TRBD1	TRBV27	-	TRBJ1-3	CASSLQGALAPGNTIYF	TGTGCCAGCAGCCTACAGGGGGCGCTAGCTCCCGGAAACACCATATATTTT
-	TRBV4-1	-	TRBJ2-1	CASSPTQARNEQFF	TGCGCCAGCAGCCCCACGCAGGCACGGAATGAGCAGTTCTTC
-	TRBV11-2	once	TRBJ1-2	CASSLGNTGLLDYGYTF	TGTGCCAGCAGCTTAGGTAATACAGGGCTTCTCGACTATGGCTACACCTTC
TRBD1	TRBV18	-	TRBJ2-1	CAKPRTGKINEQFF	TGTGCCAAACCGCGGACAGGAAAAATCAATGAGCAGTTCTTC
-	TRBV5-6	-	TRBJ2-3	CASSFGVTDTQYF	TGTGCCAGCAGCTTCGGGGTCACAGATACGCAGTATTTT
-	TRBV2	once	TRBJ1-1	CASSEEGRNTEAFF	TGTGCCAGCAGTGAGGAGGGAAGAAACACTGAAGCTTTCTTT
-	TRBV9	once	TRBJ1-1	CASSVGGRLNTEAFF	TGTGCCAGCAGCGTAGGCGGCAGATTGAACACTGAAGCTTTCTTT
TRBD1	TRBV5-4	-	TRBJ2-1	CASSAGQGSYNEQFF	TGTGCCAGCAGCGCAGGACAGGGGTCCTACAATGAGCAGTTCTTC
TRBD1	TRBV2	-	TRBJ1-5	CASGQELNQPQHF	TGTGCCAGTGGACAGGAGCTCAATCAGCCCCAGCATTTT
TRBD2	TRBV11-2	-	TRBJ2-7	CASSLSGNRPYEQYF	TGTGCCAGCAGCTTGAGCGGGAATCGCCCCTACGAGCAGTACTTC
TRBD1	TRBV5-5	once	TRBJ1-2	CASSLVTGEGYTF	TGTGCCAGCAGCTTGGTGACAGGGGAAGGCTACACCTTC
TRBD1	TRBV29-1	-	TRBJ2-3	CSVEVAGGGADTQYF	TGCAGCGTTGAAGTCGCAGGGGGCGGCGCAGATACGCAGTATTTT
-	TRBV2	-	TRBJ2-3	CASSEPYLGVADTQYF	TGTGCCAGCAGTGAACCCTATTTGGGAGTGGCAGATACGCAGTATTTT
-	TRBV7-2	few	TRBJ2-7	CASSLDWSEQYF	TGTGCCAGCAGCTTAGACTGGTCCGAGCAGTACTTC
TRBD1	TRBV6-5	-	TRBJ2-6	CASSPGGSGANVLTF	TGTGCCAGCAGTCCAGGGGGCTCTGGGGCCAACGTCCTGACTTTC